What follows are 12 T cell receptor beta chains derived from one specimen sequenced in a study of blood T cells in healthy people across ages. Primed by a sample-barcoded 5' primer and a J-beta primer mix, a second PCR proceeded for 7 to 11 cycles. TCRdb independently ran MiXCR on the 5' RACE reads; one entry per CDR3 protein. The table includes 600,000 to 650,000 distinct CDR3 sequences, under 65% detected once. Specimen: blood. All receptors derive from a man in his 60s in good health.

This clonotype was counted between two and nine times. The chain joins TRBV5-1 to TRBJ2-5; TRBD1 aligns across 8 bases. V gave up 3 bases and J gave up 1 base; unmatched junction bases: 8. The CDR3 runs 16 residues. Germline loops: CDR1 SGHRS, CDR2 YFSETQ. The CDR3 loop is CASSSGQGALQETQYF. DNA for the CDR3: TGCGCCAGCAGCTCGGGGCAGGGGGCTCTCCAAGAGACCCAGTACTTC.

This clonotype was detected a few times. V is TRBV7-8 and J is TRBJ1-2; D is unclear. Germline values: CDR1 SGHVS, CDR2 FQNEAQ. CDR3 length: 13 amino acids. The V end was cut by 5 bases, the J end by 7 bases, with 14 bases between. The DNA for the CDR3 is TGTGCCAGCAGCCAGCCCCTAGGAGGTGGCTACACCTTC. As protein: CASSQPLGGGYTF.

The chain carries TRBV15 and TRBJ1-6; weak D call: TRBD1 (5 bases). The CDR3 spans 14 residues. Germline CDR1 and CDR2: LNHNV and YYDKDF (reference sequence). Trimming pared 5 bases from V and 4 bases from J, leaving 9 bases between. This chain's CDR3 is CATSGGRYNSPLHF. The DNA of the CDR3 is TGTGCCACCAGCGGGGGACGGTATAATTCACCCCTCCACTTT.

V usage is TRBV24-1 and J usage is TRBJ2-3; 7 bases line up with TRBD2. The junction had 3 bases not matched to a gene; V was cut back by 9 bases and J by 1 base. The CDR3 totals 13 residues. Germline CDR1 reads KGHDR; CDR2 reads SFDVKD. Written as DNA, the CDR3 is TGTGCCACCGGGGCGGGGGGCACAGATACGCAGTATTTT. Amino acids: CATGAGGTDTQYF.

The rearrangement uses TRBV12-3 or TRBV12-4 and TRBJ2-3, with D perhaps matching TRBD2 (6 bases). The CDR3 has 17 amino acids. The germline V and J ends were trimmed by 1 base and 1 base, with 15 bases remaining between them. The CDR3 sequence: CASSLGPGVGGTDTQYF. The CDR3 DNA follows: TGTGCCAGCAGTTTAGGCCCGGGAGTAGGCGGCACAGATACGCAGTATTTT.

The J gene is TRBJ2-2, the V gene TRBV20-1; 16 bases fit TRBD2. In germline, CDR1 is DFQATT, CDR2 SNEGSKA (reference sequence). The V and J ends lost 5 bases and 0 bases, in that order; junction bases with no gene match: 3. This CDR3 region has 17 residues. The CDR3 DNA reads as TGCAGTGCTCGGGGACTAGCGGGGGGGGCGAACACCGGGGAGCTGTTTTTT. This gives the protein CSARGLAGGANTGELFF.

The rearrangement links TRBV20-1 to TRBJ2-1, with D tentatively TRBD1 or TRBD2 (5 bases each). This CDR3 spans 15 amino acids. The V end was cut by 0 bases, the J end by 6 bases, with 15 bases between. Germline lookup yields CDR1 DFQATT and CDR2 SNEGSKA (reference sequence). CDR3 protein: CSARDSGPARNEQFF. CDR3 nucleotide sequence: TGCAGTGCTAGAGATTCGGGGCCAGCGCGCAATGAGCAGTTCTTC.

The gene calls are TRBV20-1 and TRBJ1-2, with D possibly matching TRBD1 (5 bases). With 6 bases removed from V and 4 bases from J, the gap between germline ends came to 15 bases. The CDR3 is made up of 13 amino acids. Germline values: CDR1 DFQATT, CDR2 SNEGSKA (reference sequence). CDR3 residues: CSASRDVGYGYTF. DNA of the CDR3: TGCAGTGCATCGCGGGACGTGGGCTATGGCTACACCTTC.

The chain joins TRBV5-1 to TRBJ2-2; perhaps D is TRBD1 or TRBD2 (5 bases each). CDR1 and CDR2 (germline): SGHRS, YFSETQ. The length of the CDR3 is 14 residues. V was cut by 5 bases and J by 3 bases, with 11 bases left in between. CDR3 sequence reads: CASREMGDTGELFF. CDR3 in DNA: TGCGCCAGCAGGGAGATGGGGGACACCGGGGAGCTGTTTTTT.

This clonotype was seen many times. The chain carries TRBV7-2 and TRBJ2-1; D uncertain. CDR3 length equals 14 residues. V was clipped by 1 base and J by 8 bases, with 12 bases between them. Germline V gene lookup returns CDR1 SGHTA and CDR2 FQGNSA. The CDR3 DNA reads TGTGCCAGCAGCTTAGGATCAGGAAGACATGAGCAGTTCTTC. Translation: CASSLGSGRHEQFF.

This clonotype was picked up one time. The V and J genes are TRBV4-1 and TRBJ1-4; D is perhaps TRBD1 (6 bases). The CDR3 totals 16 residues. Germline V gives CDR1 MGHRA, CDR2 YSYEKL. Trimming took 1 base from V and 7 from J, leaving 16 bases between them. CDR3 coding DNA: TGCGCCAGCAGCCAAGCCGCCAGGGGTGGAGGTGAAAAACTGTTTTTT. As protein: CASSQAARGGGEKLFF.

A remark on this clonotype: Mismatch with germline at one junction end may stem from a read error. In DNA form, the CDR3 reads TGTGCCGGCAGCTTACGTCTAGCGGGGGCTGCAGATACGCAGTATTTT. Translating gives CAGSLRLAGAADTQYF. The V gene is TRBV7-2, the J gene TRBJ2-3, with 10 bases aligning to TRBD2. The CDR3 has 16 amino acids. The germline V gene encodes CDR1 SGHTA and CDR2 FQGNSA.